This note documents a single T cell receptor beta chain sequence. Its antigen is not identified. V was pared by 0 bases and J by 7 bases, with 7 bases of the junction left unmatched. CDR1 and CDR2 (germline): MGHRA, YSYEKL. The CDR3 spans 16 residues. Only in-frame clones appear in the TCRdb table, and some are missing; sequencing was by immunoSEQ multiplex PCR. The repertoire holds more than 95,000 clones, with 88% as singletons. These data are taken from a study of cytomegalovirus exposure and HLA in healthy donors. Study-level results: There were 150 to 200 TCR beta chains listed as cytomegalovirus-associated.

V usage is TRBV4-1 and J usage is TRBJ2-1; 9 positions agree with TRBD2. Sequenced material: PBMCs. The TCR originated in a man aged 18 to 29 in good health and CMV-seropositive. The CDR3 reads CASSQERTSVGNEQFF. The CDR3 DNA is TGCGCCAGCAGCCAAGAAAGGACTAGCGTTGGGAATGAGCAGTTCTTC.